A selection of T cell receptor beta chains follows, all from one sample in a study of blood T cells in healthy people across ages. In TCRdb, the 5' RACE reads were re-called with MiXCR into one record per CDR3 protein. Of hundreds of thousands of distinct CDR3 sequences in the sample, 62% were seen once. Source material: blood. These TCRs come from a man aged 30 to 39 in good health. Each CDR3 is given with its conserved first and last residue. The D gene is left open where the match is weak. Size values are once, few and many counts, or a class for expanded clones, and some rows have none.

D: TRBD1; V: TRBV12-3/TRBV12-4; J: TRBJ2-7; size: .; length: 15; CDR3: CASSLTAGGFYEQYF; DNA: TGTGCCAGCAGCCTAACGGCAGGGGGCTTCTACGAGCAGTACTTC
D: .; V: TRBV4-3; J: TRBJ2-7; size: .; length: 15; CDR3: CASSQGGDFAYEQYF; DNA: TGCGCCAGCAGCCAGGGCGGGGACTTTGCCTACGAGCAGTACTTC
D: .; V: TRBV7-2; J: TRBJ1-4; size: .; length: 12; CDR3: CASSYTGEKLFF; DNA: TGTGCCAGCAGCTACACAGGGGAAAAACTGTTTTTT
D: TRBD1; V: TRBV25-1; J: TRBJ2-1; size: .; length: 14; CDR3: CASSTPDRGNEQFF; DNA: TGTGCCAGCAGTACCCCGGACAGGGGGAATGAGCAGTTCTTC
D: .; V: TRBV6-2/TRBV6-3; J: TRBJ2-7; size: .; length: 15; CDR3: CASSYPLVATYEQYF; DNA: TGTGCCAGCAGTTACCCCCTGGTAGCAACCTACGAGCAGTACTTC
D: TRBD2; V: TRBV20-1; J: TRBJ2-7; size: .; length: 16; CDR3: CSARGLAGGVWNEQYF; DNA: TGCAGTGCCCGGGGACTAGCGGGGGGGGTTTGGAATGAGCAGTACTTC
D: TRBD1; V: TRBV2; J: TRBJ2-1; size: few; length: 13; CDR3: CASSGRTGGEQFF; DNA: TGTGCCAGCAGTGGGCGGACAGGGGGTGAGCAGTTCTTC
D: .; V: TRBV7-2; J: TRBJ2-3; size: .; length: 12; CDR3: CASSFVPDTQYF; DNA: TGTGCCAGCAGCTTTGTCCCAGATACGCAGTATTTT
D: .; V: TRBV14; J: TRBJ1-2; size: few; length: 12; CDR3: CASSQSGAGYTF; DNA: TGTGCCAGCAGCCAGAGCGGGGCTGGCTACACCTTC
D: TRBD1; V: TRBV5-1; J: TRBJ2-7; size: .; length: 14; CDR3: CASSKTGDTYEQYF; DNA: TGCGCCAGCAGCAAGACAGGGGATACTTACGAGCAGTACTTC
D: TRBD2; V: TRBV10-3; J: TRBJ2-7; size: once; length: 15; CDR3: CAISEGGLAVHEQYF; DNA: TGTGCCATCAGTGAGGGAGGACTAGCAGTCCACGAGCAGTACTTC
D: .; V: TRBV7-9; J: TRBJ2-3; size: .; length: 13; CDR3: CASSLVGGKQQYF; DNA: TGTGCCAGCAGCTTAGTAGGGGGGAAACAGCAGTATTTT
D: .; V: TRBV4-3; J: TRBJ1-4; size: .; length: 16; CDR3: CASSQQMTEYNEKLFF; DNA: TGCGCCAGCAGCCAACAAATGACAGAGTATAATGAAAAACTGTTTTTT
D: TRBD2; V: TRBV9; J: TRBJ2-1; size: few; length: 14; CDR3: CASSVVLAANEQFF; DNA: TGTGCCAGCAGCGTAGTGCTAGCGGCAAATGAGCAGTTCTTC
D: TRBD1; V: TRBV4-2; J: TRBJ1-6; size: .; length: 19; CDR3: CASSQIPGTVGYRNSPLHF; DNA: TGTGCCAGCAGCCAAATCCCCGGGACAGTTGGGTATCGTAATTCACCCCTCCACTTT
D: .; V: TRBV5-1; J: TRBJ2-7; size: .; length: 15; CDR3: CASSLWGTEPYEQYF; DNA: TGCGCCAGCAGCTTGTGGGGGACGGAACCCTACGAGCAGTACTTC
D: .; V: TRBV4-2; J: TRBJ2-3; size: .; length: 13; CDR3: CASSQLHTDTQYF; DNA: TGTGCCAGCAGCCAACTCCACACAGATACGCAGTATTTT
D: .; V: TRBV12-3/TRBV12-4; J: TRBJ2-7; size: .; length: 12; CDR3: CASGPHSFQQYF; DNA: TGTGCCAGCGGCCCCCATAGCTTCCAGCAGTACTTC
D: .; V: TRBV7-8; J: TRBJ2-7; size: .; length: 14; CDR3: CASSFSFPRDRQYF; DNA: TGTGCCAGCAGCTTTTCTTTCCCACGAGACAGGCAGTACTTC
D: TRBD1; V: TRBV7-9; J: TRBJ1-1; size: .; length: 17; CDR3: CASSLVAGGKRDTEAFF; DNA: TGTGCCAGCAGCTTAGTCGCAGGGGGCAAGAGGGACACTGAAGCTTTCTTT
D: .; V: TRBV20-1; J: TRBJ1-2; size: .; length: 13; CDR3: CSARAGGSYGYTF; DNA: TGCAGTGCTAGAGCGGGGGGGAGTTATGGCTACACCTTC
D: .; V: TRBV12-3/TRBV12-4; J: TRBJ2-3; size: .; length: 14; CDR3: CASRDRVITDTQYF; DNA: TGTGCCAGCAGGGACAGAGTCATTACAGATACGCAGTATTTT
D: .; V: TRBV5-1; J: TRBJ2-1; size: once; length: 15; CDR3: CASSLGLTENNEQFF; DNA: TGCGCCAGCAGCTTGGGCCTAACAGAGAACAATGAGCAGTTCTTC
D: .; V: TRBV7-2; J: TRBJ1-2; size: .; length: 15; CDR3: CASTLITTGSDGYTF; DNA: TGTGCCAGCACCCTAATTACCACGGGTTCTGATGGCTACACCTTC
D: .; V: TRBV25-1; J: TRBJ1-2; size: once; length: 11; CDR3: CASSLNDGYTF; DNA: TGTGCCAGCAGTCTTAATGATGGCTACACCTTC
D: TRBD1; V: TRBV20-1; J: TRBJ2-1; size: .; length: 14; CDR3: CSALQGPLYNEQFF; DNA: TGCAGTGCTCTACAGGGGCCCCTCTACAATGAGCAGTTCTTC
D: .; V: TRBV29-1; J: TRBJ2-7; size: .; length: 13; CDR3: CSVLPGRSYEQYF; DNA: TGCAGCGTACTACCCGGGAGATCCTACGAGCAGTACTTC
D: .; V: TRBV28; J: TRBJ2-7; size: few; length: 14; CDR3: CASSEGVRGNEQYF; DNA: TGTGCCAGCAGTGAGGGTGTCCGTGGGAACGAGCAGTACTTC
D: .; V: TRBV29-1; J: TRBJ1-2; size: .; length: 13; CDR3: CSVEGGARYGYTF; DNA: TGCAGCGTTGAGGGGGGGGCGCGCTATGGCTACACCTTC
D: .; V: TRBV30; J: TRBJ2-4; size: once; length: 16; CDR3: CAWSSNTGPQGVTQYF; DNA: TGTGCCTGGAGCTCGAATACCGGGCCACAGGGAGTTACCCAGTACTTC
D: .; V: TRBV6-5; J: TRBJ2-7; size: .; length: 17; CDR3: CASSYTWTLRRDYEQYF; DNA: TGTGCCAGCAGTTACACGTGGACCCTAAGACGGGACTACGAGCAGTACTTC